A single sample is the source of the 23 T cell receptor beta chains below, sequenced in a study of tumor-infiltrating lymphocytes in primary liver carcinoma. TCR beta cDNA was prepared out of approximately 470 ng total RNA by means of a constant-region primer. Construction of TCR beta libraries relied on three successive nested multiplex PCR rounds employing slightly modified ARM-PCR. A C-beta reverse primer and TRBV1-TRBV30 forward primers served in each of the first two PCR rounds, at 9 to 10 cycles apiece. TCRdb reanalysed the multiplex PCR reads using MiXCR and keeps one entry per CDR3 protein. The table records around 70,000 distinct CDR3 sequences, roughly three quarters of them present only once. The source material, roughly 18-30 mg of unsorted bulk tissue, was used to co-extract RNA and DNA. Sequences were obtained from liver tumor tissue from sampling region 4. Specified subset: tumor region T4, right-lateral pole. The source is a man in his forties with primary liver carcinoma and hepatitis B virus infection.

Of note for this clonotype: This may be a read error, as it is one base from a much larger clone. DNA of the CDR3: TGTGCCAGCAGCCCGAGACTGGAGGCAGATACGCAGTATTTT. Translated, it gives CASSPRLEADTQYF. This rearrangement joins TRBV7-9 to TRBJ2-3; a weak D match, TRBD2 (5 bases). CDR1 is SEHNR, CDR2 FQNEAQ, per germline (reference sequence). The CDR3 length is 14 residues. V lost 5 bases and J 4 bases, leaving 13 bases between the germline ends.

In regard to this clonotype: One junction end does not reproduce the germline sequence, and a read error may be involved. The DNA of the CDR3 is TGCGCCATCAGCCCAGAGGCAGGGATAAGCACTGATACGCAGTATTTT. This sequence encodes CAISPEAGISTDTQYF. This chain joins TRBV4-1 and TRBJ2-3; D perhaps matches TRBD1 (5 bases). Germline V gene lookup returns CDR1 MGHRA and CDR2 YSYEKL. The CDR3 covers 16 residues.

In its sample, this clonotype ranks as medium-sized (0.01 to 0.1%). J is TRBJ2-5 and V is TRBV4-1, with TRBD2 matching 10 bases. This CDR3 is 16 amino acids long. Germline trimming cut 0 bases from V and 4 bases from J; bases unmatched to any gene: 5. Germline V gene data show CDR1 as MGHRA and CDR2 as YSYEKL. CDR3 amino acids: CASSQDRAGGGETQYF. DNA for the CDR3: TGCGCCAGCAGCCAAGATCGAGCGGGAGGGGGAGAGACCCAGTACTTC.

In the case of this clonotype: One end of the junction fails to match germline, which may point to a read error. The chain couples TRBV4-1 to TRBJ2-1, with D maybe TRBD2 (6 bases). This CDR3 is 12 amino acids long. Germline-derived CDR1 and CDR2 are MGHRA and YSYEKL. The CDR3 reads CASSQVGGEQFF. In nucleotides, the CDR3 is TGCGCCAGTAGCCAAGTGGGAGGTGAGCAGTTCTTC.

With respect to this clonotype: The conserved phenylalanine or tryptophan normally closing the CDR3 is absent here, so this likely arose from a read error. The chain uses TRBV6-5 and TRBJ2-6; 8 nucleotides align to TRBD1. The length of the CDR3 is 18 residues. Germline V gene lookup returns CDR1 MNHEY and CDR2 SVGAGI. The CDR3 DNA reads TGTGCCAGCAGTCTTAGGACAGGGATGAAGGCTGGGGCCAACGTTCTGACTTAC. Its translation: CASSLRTGMKAGANVLTY.

To note about this clonotype: A read error may produce the germline difference seen at one junction end. The chain links TRBV15 to TRBJ2-1, with 7 bases matching TRBD2. The CDR3 totals 15 residues. Germline V gene data show CDR1 as LNHNV and CDR2 as YYDKDF (reference sequence). CDR3 bases: TGTGCCACGAGCAGAGGTGGCGGGAGTTCCAATGAGCAGTTCTTC. It yields the protein CATSRGGGSSNEQFF.

V and J are TRBV11-2 and TRBJ1-2; D not certain. The V end lost 7 bases, the J end lost 8 bases, and 14 bases lay between the germline ends. The germline V gene has CDR1 SGHAT and CDR2 FQNNGV. This CDR3 contains 12 residues. The CDR3 loop is CASIETTRGYTF. Here the CDR3 DNA reads TGTGCCAGCATCGAGACCACGCGGGGCTACACCTTC.

This clonotype was picked up many times. The chain has TRBV6-1 and TRBJ2-7, with TRBD2 matching 13 bases. Germline V gene lookup returns CDR1 MNHNS and CDR2 SASEGT. After removal of 8 bases from V and 2 bases from J, the junction contained 0 bases not matched to a gene. CDR3 length: 13 amino acids. CDR3 sequence (DNA): TGTGCCAGCGGGACTAGCGGGGCCTACGAGCAGTACTTC. As protein: CASGTSGAYEQYF.

Regarding this clonotype: A single base separates this from a much larger clone, so it may be a read error. This chain connects TRBV10-1 to TRBJ2-2; 9 nucleotides align to TRBD1. The CDR3 runs to 13 residues. From germline, CDR1 is WNHNN and CDR2 SYGVQD (reference sequence). The chain's CDR3 is CACSGQGTGELFF. The CDR3 DNA reads as TGCGCCTGCAGTGGACAGGGGACCGGGGAGCTGTTTTTT.

The genes are TRBV5-4 and TRBJ2-7; D call uncertain. V was shortened by 3 bases and J by 5 bases, with 15 bases between the two germline ends. The germline V gene encodes CDR1 SGHNT and CDR2 YYREEE (reference sequence). The CDR3 length is 14 residues. The CDR3 nucleotides are TGTGCCAGCAGCTCGGTAGCCAGTCTCCACGAGCAGTACTTC. Translated, it gives CASSSVASLHEQYF.

This clonotype came up a few times. The chain is built from TRBV20-1 and TRBJ1-1; D gene ambiguous. Trimming left V 3 bases short and J 1 base short, with 18 bases between. This CDR3 region has 16 residues. Germline V CDR1 and CDR2: DFQATT, SNEGSKA (reference sequence). The CDR3 DNA is TGCAGTGCTAGGCCCCCACATGGACTTGGGAACACTGAAGCTTTCTTT. As protein: CSARPPHGLGNTEAFF.

In its sample, this clonotype was seen many times. This rearrangement joins TRBV14 to TRBJ2-3; the match to TRBD2 covers 7 bases. Per the germline V gene, CDR1 is SGHDN and CDR2 is FVKESK. The CDR3 totals 16 residues. The V segment lost 4 bases and the J segment 5 bases; nucleotides outside the gene matches: 12. CDR3 in DNA: TGTGCCAGCAGCCTCCTGGCCGCGGGAGTTGGAGATACGCAGTATTTT. This encodes CASSLLAAGVGDTQYF.

The V gene is TRBV7-6, the J gene TRBJ2-5, with D perhaps TRBD2 (5 bases). Germline assignment: CDR1 SGHVS and CDR2 FNYEAQ. The CDR3 loop spans 15 amino acids. The V and J ends lost 7 bases and 5 bases respectively, with 20 bases between them. The CDR3 bases are TGTGCCAGCACTCAAAACGAGGGAGCCTGGGAGACCCAGTACTTC. Translation gives CASTQNEGAWETQYF. Variable domain in full (rest from reference TRBV7-6 and TRBJ2-5): GAGVSQSPRYKVTKRGQDVALRCDPISGHVSLYWYRQALGQGPEFLTYFNYEAQQDKSGLPNDRFSAERPEGSISTLTIQRTEQRDSAMYRCASTQNEGAWETQYFGPGTRLLVL.

On this clonotype: A much larger clone sits a single nucleotide away, making a read error possible. The chain couples TRBV6-4 to TRBJ2-7, with D possibly TRBD2 on 5 matching bases. This CDR3 has 15 amino acids. Germline CDR1 reads MRHNA; CDR2 reads SNTAGT. CDR3: CANSLEFDRDYEQYF. CDR3 nucleotide sequence: TGTGCCAACAGTCTCGAGTTCGACCGGGACTACGAGCAGTACTTC.

Turning to this clonotype: The final CDR3 position lacks the conserved phenylalanine or tryptophan, pointing to a likely read error. This rearrangement joins TRBV11-2 to TRBJ2-1; D is uncertain. V gave up 2 bases and J gave up 8 bases, with 10 bases separating them. Germline V lookup: CDR1 SGHAT, CDR2 FQNNGV. This CDR3 spans 13 amino acids. The CDR3 region is CASSLSPADEQFL. The CDR3 coding sequence is TGTGCCAGCAGCTTATCACCAGCAGATGAGCAGTTCTTA.

This clonotype was seen many times. V usage is TRBV4-1 and J usage is TRBJ1-4; D is ambiguous. Germline V gives CDR1 MGHRA, CDR2 YSYEKL. Trimming removed 0 bases from V and 7 bases from J, with 3 bases in between. The CDR3 runs to 12 residues. The CDR3 protein is CASSQEGEKLFF. DNA of the CDR3: TGCGCCAGCAGCCAAGAAGGTGAAAAACTGTTTTTT.

Within the sample, this clonotype is medium-sized. The chain employs TRBV11-2 and TRBJ2-2, with 10 bases lining up with TRBD2. Per germline, CDR1 SGHAT and CDR2 FQNNGV. This CDR3 contains 15 residues. V lost 5 bases and J lost 5; bases outside the gene matches: 5. DNA of the CDR3: TGTGCCAGCAGCCCAAGCGGGAGGGGTACCGGGGAGCTGTTTTTT. Translating gives CASSPSGRGTGELFF.

Of note for this clonotype: A read error may produce the germline difference seen at one junction end. The J gene is TRBJ2-1, the V gene TRBV11-2; the D call may be TRBD1 or TRBD2 (5 bases each). Per germline, CDR1 SGHAT and CDR2 FQNNGV. This CDR3 is built from 15 residues. The CDR3 nucleotides are TGTGCCAGCGTACTAGGGGACCCCCGGAGACATGAGCAGATCTTC. Translation: CASVLGDPRRHEQIF.

This clonotype was picked up a small number of times. A much larger clonotype is one base distant, so this may be a read error. The rearrangement uses TRBV30 and TRBJ2-6; 8 bases are shared with TRBD1. The CDR3 sequence is 15 residues long. The germline CDR1 and CDR2 sequences are GTSNPN and SVGIG (reference sequence). Germline trimming cut 5 bases from V and 0 bases from J; bases unmatched to any gene: 3. CDR3 nucleotides: TGTGCCTGGGACAGGGGTAACTCTGGGGCCAACGTCCTGACTTTC. Its protein product is CAWDRGNSGANVLTF.

In this sample, this clonotype turned up many times. The chain carries TRBV12-3 or TRBV12-4 and TRBJ2-1; the match to TRBD2 covers 7 bases. The V and J ends lost 5 bases and 6 bases, in that order; junction bases with no gene match: 13. The CDR3 contains 16 residues. The CDR3 coding sequence is TGTGCCAGCAGTCCCCCCCTAGCGGTGGGGGGCAATGAGCAGTTCTTC. Protein product: CASSPPLAVGGNEQFF.

The chain couples TRBV6-5 to TRBJ2-1; D call uncertain. Trimming removed 6 bases from V and 8 bases from J, with 14 bases in between. Germline lookup yields CDR1 MNHEY and CDR2 SVGAGI. This CDR3 is 13 amino acids long. CDR3 in amino acids: CASRILGFHEQFF. CDR3 in DNA: TGTGCCAGCAGGATATTAGGGTTCCATGAGCAGTTCTTC.

Comment on this clonotype: In this CDR3 the conserved last residue, phenylalanine or tryptophan, is missing, so a read error is likely. The CDR3 loop reads CASCYRQGGGSPLHS. The CDR3 nucleotides are TGTGCCAGCTGCTACCGACAGGGGGGAGGATCACCCCTCCACTCT. The chain has TRBV6-5 and TRBJ1-6; 9 bases line up with TRBD1. Germline lookup yields CDR1 MNHEY and CDR2 SVGAGI. The CDR3 totals 15 residues. The V segment lost 8 bases and the J segment 10 bases; nucleotides outside the gene matches: 12.

This clonotype turned up a few times. A much larger clonotype is one base distant, so this may be a read error. V and J are TRBV7-9 and TRBJ2-7, with 8 bases aligning to TRBD1. This CDR3 is built from 12 residues. V lost 8 bases and J lost 10; bases outside the gene matches: 10. Germline V lookup: CDR1 SEHNR, CDR2 FQNEAQ (reference sequence). CDR3 sequence (DNA): TGTGCCAGCTGCCCGGGACAGGAACTACAGTACTTC. This gives the protein CASCPGQELQYF. The whole variable domain, remainder taken from reference TRBV7-9 and TRBJ2-7, is DTGVSQNPRHKITKRGQNVTFRCDPISEHNRLYWYRQTLGQGPEFLTYFQNEAQLEKSRLLSDRFSAERPKGSFSTLEIQRTEQGDSAMYLCASCPGQELQYFGPGTRLTVT.